These 15 T cell receptor beta chains were all obtained from the same sample, sequenced in a study of blood T cell repertoires in COVID-19. Some clones are missing from TCRdb's copy, which holds only in-frame ones; the method was immunoSEQ multiplex PCR. Of more than 250,000 clones in the sample, around 83% are singletons; the top ten hold approximately 1.3%. Sequenced: peripheral blood. These receptors were taken from a woman between 45 and 65 years old with acute or convalescent COVID-19.

The gene calls are TRBV7-2 and TRBJ2-1; D is uncertain. Trimming stripped 5 bases from V and 6 bases from J, with 14 bases between. CDR1 and CDR2 from the germline V gene are SGHTA and FQGNSA. The CDR3 totals 14 residues. CDR3 DNA sequence: TGTGCCAGCAGCCGCCCGATCCAGGCCAATGAGCAGTTCTTC. It codes for CASSRPIQANEQFF. The whole variable domain, filled in from reference TRBV7-2 and TRBJ2-1, reads GAGVSQSPSNKVTEKGKDVELRCDPISGHTALYWYRQSLGQGLEFLIYFQGNSAPDKSGLPSDRFSAERTGGSVSTLTIQRTQQEDSAVYLCASSRPIQANEQFFGPGTRLTVL.

V and J are TRBV19 and TRBJ2-5, with D tentatively TRBD2 (6 bases). V was cut by 6 bases and J by 2 bases, with 13 bases left in between. The CDR3 extends over 14 amino acids. Germline lookup yields CDR1 LNHDA and CDR2 SQIVND (reference sequence). CDR3: CASSAWEDQETQYF. The CDR3 nucleotides read TGTGCCAGTAGCGCGTGGGAGGATCAAGAGACCCAGTACTTC.

Only one count was recorded for this clone. The chain links TRBV6-1 to TRBJ2-6; D perhaps matches TRBD1 (5 bases). This CDR3 has 15 amino acids. Deletions cut 2 bases from V and 4 bases from J, with 9 bases between. In germline, CDR1 is MNHNS, CDR2 SASEGT. The CDR3 loop reads CASSESGAGANVLTF. CDR3 in DNA: TGTGCCAGCAGTGAATCTGGGGCCGGGGCCAACGTCCTGACTTTC.

This clone was observed many times. The rearrangement links TRBV21-1 to TRBJ2-7; the table's TRBD2 call for D was not verified on the DNA. TRBV21-1 is an annotated pseudogene. The CDR3 length is 15 residues. This CDR3 reads CASSSGGRALDEQYF. The CDR3 DNA is TGTGCCAGCAGCAGCGGGGGCAGGGCGCTTGACGAGCAGTACTTC.

This sequence joins TRBV2 and TRBJ1-6, with a weak D call TRBD1 (5 bases). This CDR3 contains 15 residues. Germline CDR1 reads SNHLY; CDR2 reads FYNNEI. The V end lost 3 bases, the J end lost 7 bases, and 13 bases lay between the germline ends. Here the CDR3 DNA reads TGTGCCAGCAGTGATGCGGGGACGGAGAATTCACCCCTCCACTTT. It yields the protein CASSDAGTENSPLHF.

The chain has TRBV2 and TRBJ1-2; a possible D gene is TRBD1 (6 bases). CDR1 SNHLY and CDR2 FYNNEI come from the germline V gene. Trimming stripped 6 bases from V and 4 bases from J, with 12 bases between. The CDR3 runs to 13 residues. The CDR3: CASRVTGFYGYTF. CDR3 nucleotide sequence: TGTGCCAGCAGGGTTACAGGGTTCTATGGCTACACCTTC.

V usage is TRBV6-1 and J usage is TRBJ1-3, with D unresolved. V dropped 1 base and J dropped 0 bases, with 10 bases sitting between them. In germline, CDR1 is MNHNS, CDR2 SASEGT. The length of the CDR3 is 16 residues. CDR3 loop: CASSEGAGFSGNTIYF. CDR3 in DNA: TGTGCCAGCAGTGAAGGGGCGGGATTCTCTGGAAACACCATATATTTT.

The V gene is TRBV19, the J gene TRBJ2-2, with 9 bases lining up with TRBD2. V lost 8 bases and J lost 0; bases outside the gene matches: 4. The germline V gene encodes CDR1 LNHDA and CDR2 SQIVND (reference sequence). CDR3 length: 15 residues. The DNA of the CDR3 is TGTGCCAGTGCTAGCGGGAAAACGAACACCGGGGAGCTGTTTTTT. Its protein is CASASGKTNTGELFF.

This clone came up once. The chain employs TRBV12-5 and TRBJ1-5; D remains unclear. The V end lost 3 bases, the J end lost 7 bases, and 7 bases lay between the germline ends. The CDR3 has 12 amino acids. In germline, CDR1 is LGHNT, CDR2 FRNRAP. CDR3 region: CASGFEVQPQHF. The CDR3, as DNA: TGTGCTAGTGGTTTTGAGGTACAGCCCCAGCATTTT.

V gene TRBV6-5 combines with J gene TRBJ1-1, with a weak D call TRBD1 (5 bases). CDR3 length: 13 residues. Germline-derived CDR1 and CDR2 are MNHEY and SVGAGI. Trimming removed 4 bases from V and 5 bases from J, with 11 bases in between. CDR3 DNA sequence: TGTGCCAGCAGTTCCCCCGGGGGGACTGAAGCTTTCTTT. The encoded protein is CASSSPGGTEAFF.

J is TRBJ1-3 and V is TRBV7-8, with 8 nucleotides matching TRBD1. The CDR3 totals 16 residues. The V gene end was trimmed by 4 bases and the J gene end by 3 bases; junction bases not matched to a gene: 8. Germline V gene lookup returns CDR1 SGHVS and CDR2 FQNEAQ. CDR3 bases: TGTGCCAGCAGCTCCGTGACAGGGGCCTTTGGAAACACCATATATTTT. As protein: CASSSVTGAFGNTIYF.

The chain links TRBV27 to TRBJ2-1, with D tentatively TRBD2 (6 bases). This CDR3 spans 13 amino acids. CDR1 MNHEY and CDR2 SMNVEV come from the germline V gene (reference sequence). V was clipped by 7 bases and J by 4 bases, with 11 bases between them. The CDR3 DNA is TGTGCCAGCAATTGGGGGGAGTACAATGAGCAGTTCTTC. It encodes CASNWGEYNEQFF.

The chain joins TRBV14 to TRBJ1-3, with D possibly TRBD1 on 5 matching bases. V was pared by 6 bases and J by 0 bases, with 9 bases between. Germline loops: CDR1 SGHDN, CDR2 FVKESK. The CDR3 loop spans 14 amino acids. In nucleotides, the CDR3 is TGTGCCAGCAGGCAGGGCTACTCTGGAAACACCATATATTTT. Its protein product is CASRQGYSGNTIYF.

The chain couples TRBV27 to TRBJ1-2; 10 nucleotides align to TRBD1. J lost 6 bases, V lost 4 bases, and 8 bases had no gene match. The CDR3 length is 15 residues. The germline V gene has CDR1 MNHEY and CDR2 SMNVEV (reference sequence). Here the CDR3 DNA reads TGTGCCAGCAGTTCACCGGGACAGGGGATCCATGGCTACACCTTC. This sequence encodes CASSSPGQGIHGYTF.

Here the CDR3 DNA reads TGCAGCGTTGAAGATCGGGGGGAAACCTATGGCTACACCTTC. The encoded protein is CSVEDRGETYGYTF. V usage is TRBV29-1 and J usage is TRBJ1-2, with D possibly TRBD1 on 5 matching bases. Germline V CDR1 and CDR2: SQVTM, ANQGSEA. The CDR3 is made up of 14 amino acids. V was trimmed by 0 bases and J by 4 bases, leaving 12 bases between them.